This is a list of T cell receptor beta chains from one sample in a study of T cell responses to AZD1222 COVID-19 vaccine. Some clones are missing from TCRdb's copy, which holds only in-frame ones; the method was immunoSEQ multiplex PCR. The repertoire includes more than 90,000 clones, roughly 84% of them detected once, and 13% to 15% sits in the top ten. This sample comprised peripheral blood, obtained 28 days after the second AZD1222 dose. The receptors were gathered from an adult who received the AZD1222 COVID-19 vaccine. CDR3s include the opening cysteine and the closing phenylalanine or tryptophan. Fields, in order: V gene, J gene, CDR3 protein.

V gene: TRBV29-1
J gene: TRBJ1-1
CDR3 protein: CSVCWTGQTEAFF

V gene: TRBV27
J gene: TRBJ1-1
CDR3 protein: CASSLYAEDRTYTEAFF

V gene: TRBV5-1
J gene: TRBJ2-1
CDR3 protein: CASFHHQGGPYNEQFF

V gene: TRBV4-1
J gene: TRBJ1-5
CDR3 protein: CASSLSRDGNQPQHF

V gene: TRBV7-9
J gene: TRBJ1-3
CDR3 protein: CASSLVQGSGNTIYF

V gene: TRBV19
J gene: TRBJ2-7
CDR3 protein: CASAVKGQGIYEQYF

V gene: TRBV11-3
J gene: TRBJ1-1
CDR3 protein: CASSPMGDTEAFF

V gene: TRBV7-8
J gene: TRBJ1-6
CDR3 protein: CASSLAATSPLHF

V gene: TRBV6-1
J gene: TRBJ1-3
CDR3 protein: CASSEQGAFSGNTIYF

V gene: TRBV6-5
J gene: TRBJ1-4
CDR3 protein: CASSYSEGLVSEKLFF

V gene: TRBV27
J gene: TRBJ1-2
CDR3 protein: CASSLAGEDYGYTF

V gene: TRBV6-5
J gene: TRBJ2-3
CDR3 protein: CASSRQGAIADTQYF

V gene: TRBV19
J gene: TRBJ2-1
CDR3 protein: CASTNRDEQFF

V gene: TRBV19
J gene: TRBJ1-6
CDR3 protein: CASKSRESYNSPLHF

V gene: TRBV5-1
J gene: TRBJ2-1
CDR3 protein: CASSLLADNEQFF

V gene: TRBV11-2
J gene: TRBJ2-5
CDR3 protein: CASSAQTQYF

V gene: TRBV24-1
J gene: TRBJ1-3
CDR3 protein: CATSETGTGDGNTIYF

V gene: TRBV19
J gene: TRBJ2-3
CDR3 protein: CASARLGGITDTQYF

V gene: TRBV7-8
J gene: TRBJ2-7
CDR3 protein: CASSLVTNSYEQYF

V gene: TRBV5-1
J gene: TRBJ2-7
CDR3 protein: CASSLRDFGEQYF

V gene: TRBV19
J gene: TRBJ2-3
CDR3 protein: CASSMGAGATDTQYF

V gene: TRBV5-1
J gene: TRBJ1-2
CDR3 protein: CASSNRGAANYGYTF

V gene: TRBV6-1
J gene: TRBJ1-3
CDR3 protein: CASSEVAAQSGNTIYF

V gene: TRBV7-9
J gene: TRBJ2-3
CDR3 protein: CASSLRTADTQYF

V gene: TRBV5-4
J gene: TRBJ2-1
CDR3 protein: CASSGNYEQFF

V gene: TRBV18
J gene: TRBJ1-4
CDR3 protein: CASSPPVVRGPDEKLFF

V gene: TRBV19
J gene: TRBJ2-2
CDR3 protein: CATRDRQNTGELFF

V gene: TRBV28
J gene: TRBJ1-2
CDR3 protein: CASRQVNYGYTF

V gene: TRBV4-1
J gene: TRBJ2-3
CDR3 protein: CASSQVTGAFTDTQYF

V gene: TRBV7-3
J gene: TRBJ1-1
CDR3 protein: CASSLQGSMNTEAFF

V gene: TRBV6-5
J gene: TRBJ2-7
CDR3 protein: CASSSGRYQTYEQYF

V gene: TRBV7-9
J gene: TRBJ1-1
CDR3 protein: CASSAPPPPEAFF

V gene: TRBV7-9
J gene: TRBJ2-2
CDR3 protein: CASSKGSSGELFF

V gene: TRBV19
J gene: TRBJ1-3
CDR3 protein: CASSPRGGFGNTIYF

V gene: TRBV10-2
J gene: TRBJ2-7
CDR3 protein: CASSEKDYEQYF

V gene: TRBV19
J gene: TRBJ1-6
CDR3 protein: CASSSEGGSPLHF

V gene: TRBV4-1
J gene: TRBJ2-2
CDR3 protein: CASSQSNERPINTGELFF

V gene: TRBV5-6
J gene: TRBJ1-1
CDR3 protein: CASSSPDRGLTKAGTEAFF

V gene: TRBV20-1
J gene: TRBJ1-1
CDR3 protein: CSAIVQGYAFF

V gene: TRBV23-1
J gene: TRBJ2-7
CDR3 protein: CASSLGQGYEQYF

V gene: TRBV7-8
J gene: TRBJ1-2
CDR3 protein: CASTEGTGGYGYTF

V gene: TRBV4-1
J gene: TRBJ2-7
CDR3 protein: CASSRRTESYEQYF

V gene: TRBV3-1/TRBV3-2
J gene: TRBJ1-3
CDR3 protein: CASSQEGPKGTGNTIYF

V gene: TRBV6-5
J gene: TRBJ2-3
CDR3 protein: CASGRQDTQYF

V gene: TRBV7-3
J gene: TRBJ2-3
CDR3 protein: CASSSASTDTQYF

V gene: TRBV5-1
J gene: TRBJ2-1
CDR3 protein: CASSLVSISDEQFF

V gene: TRBV6-6
J gene: TRBJ1-1
CDR3 protein: CASSRRSPQGHTEAFF

V gene: TRBV5-1
J gene: TRBJ1-5
CDR3 protein: CASSSTGLENQPQHF

V gene: TRBV4-3
J gene: TRBJ1-6
CDR3 protein: CASRSGHSPLHF

V gene: TRBV5-1
J gene: TRBJ2-2
CDR3 protein: CASSLGQTNTGELFF

V gene: TRBV9
J gene: TRBJ2-7
CDR3 protein: CASSPPGSASYEQYF

V gene: TRBV7-9
J gene: TRBJ1-2
CDR3 protein: CASSARAGADYGYTF